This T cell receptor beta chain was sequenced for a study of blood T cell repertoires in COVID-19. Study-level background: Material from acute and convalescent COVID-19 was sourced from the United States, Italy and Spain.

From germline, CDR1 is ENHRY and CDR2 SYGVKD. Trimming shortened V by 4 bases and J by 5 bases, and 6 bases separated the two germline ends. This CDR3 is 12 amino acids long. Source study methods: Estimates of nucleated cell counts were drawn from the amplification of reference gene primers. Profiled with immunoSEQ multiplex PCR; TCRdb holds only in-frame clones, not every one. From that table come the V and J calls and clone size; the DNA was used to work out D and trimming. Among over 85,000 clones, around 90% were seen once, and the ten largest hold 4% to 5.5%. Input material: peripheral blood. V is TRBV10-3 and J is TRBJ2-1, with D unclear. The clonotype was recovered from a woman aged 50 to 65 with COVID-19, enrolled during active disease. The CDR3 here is CAISVSDNEQFF. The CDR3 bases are TGTGCCATCAGTGTATCCGACAATGAGCAGTTCTTC.